These 20 T cell receptor beta chains originate from one sample sequenced in a study of shared clonotypes between healthy human individuals. TCRdb keeps only in-frame clones here, not all; method: immunoSEQ multiplex PCR. The table lists about 2.1 million clones, approximately 92% of them singletons, with around 1.8% in the top ten. Terminally differentiated effector memory CD45RA+ cells were left out of the naive CD8 fraction, which was CD45RO-negative and positively selected for CCR7. The sample comprised naive CD8+ T cells from PBMCs. The receptors were sampled from a man younger than 35 in good health. Some clones in this sample may be carry-over from other donors' samples.

The rearrangement joins TRBV6-1 to TRBJ1-1; D gene ambiguous. The CDR3 is 13 amino acids. Germline-derived CDR1 and CDR2 are MNHNS and SASEGT. V was pared by 5 bases and J by 1 base, with 8 bases between. CDR3 sequence reads: CASSYLENTEAFF. CDR3 nucleotide sequence: TGTGCCAGCAGTTATTTGGAGAACACTGAAGCTTTCTTT.

The V and J genes are TRBV5-6 and TRBJ2-2; 9 bases fit TRBD2. V trimming: 0 bases; J trimming: 4 bases; junction bases outside the gene matches: 1. Per the germline V gene, CDR1 is SGHDT and CDR2 is YYEEEE. This CDR3 is 15 amino acids long. The CDR3 bases are TGTGCCAGCAGCTTGGGCGGGAGGGGCACCGGGGAGCTGTTTTTT. Its translation is CASSLGGRGTGELFF.

The chain has TRBV28 and TRBJ1-1, with D uncertain. The CDR3 sequence is 15 residues long. Between the trimmed V and J ends, which lost 4 bases and 0 bases, there was a span of 12 bases. The germline V gene has CDR1 MDHEN and CDR2 SYDVKM. The CDR3 here is CASSSPTEVNTEAFF. CDR3 nucleotide sequence: TGTGCCAGCAGTTCTCCGACTGAAGTGAACACTGAAGCTTTCTTT.

The chain employs TRBV29-1 and TRBJ2-7, with 13 bases matching TRBD2. Germline CDR1 reads SQVTM; CDR2 reads ANQGSEA. The trim removed 4 bases at V and 5 bases at J, leaving 5 bases unmatched. CDR3 length equals 14 residues. This CDR3 reads CSVVGGTSGNEQYF. The DNA for the CDR3 is TGCAGCGTTGTAGGGGGGACTAGCGGGAACGAGCAGTACTTC.

The chain joins TRBV5-6 to TRBJ2-3; D ambiguous. Germline V gene data show CDR1 as SGHDT and CDR2 as YYEEEE. V dropped 4 bases and J dropped 1 base, with 10 bases sitting between them. This CDR3 has 14 residues. CDR3 DNA sequence: TGTGCCAGCAGCCAAGGTACGGGCACAGATACGCAGTATTTT. Protein: CASSQGTGTDTQYF.

This chain links TRBV5-1 with TRBJ1-4, with 10 bases identical to TRBD1. Germline CDR1 is SGHRS and CDR2 is YFSETQ. V lost 5 bases, J lost 6 bases, and 4 bases stayed unmatched. The CDR3 sequence is 14 residues long. The CDR3 coding sequence is TGCGCCAGCAGTATCGGGACAGGGGATGAAAAACTGTTTTTT. It yields the protein CASSIGTGDEKLFF. Full variable domain (rest looked up from reference TRBV5-1 and TRBJ1-4): KAGVTQTPRYLIKTRGQQVTLSCSPISGHRSVSWYQQTPGQGLQFLFEYFSETQRNKGNFPGRFSGRQFSNSRSEMNVSTLELGDSALYLCASSIGTGDEKLFFGSGTQLSVL.

The chain links TRBV7-3 to TRBJ2-3; D possibly corresponds to TRBD2 (5 bases). CDR1 SGHTA and CDR2 FQGTGA come from the germline V gene. Trimming left V 5 bases short and J 5 bases short, with 14 bases between. The CDR3 runs to 14 residues. CDR3 residues: CASSLGERGDTQYF. In DNA, the CDR3 is TGTGCCAGCAGCCTCGGGGAGAGAGGAGATACGCAGTATTTT.

This chain joins TRBV27 and TRBJ1-1; 8 bases align to TRBD1. V lost 6 bases to trimming and J lost 1 base; unmatched junction nucleotides: 4. There are 14 residues in the CDR3. From germline, CDR1 is MNHEY and CDR2 SMNVEV (reference sequence). The CDR3 DNA is TGTGCCAGCAGGGACAGGGCATGGAACACTGAAGCTTTCTTT. This encodes CASRDRAWNTEAFF.

V gene TRBV7-3 combines with J gene TRBJ2-1, with D perhaps assigned TRBD1 or TRBD2 (6 bases each). The CDR3 consists of 15 residues. Per the germline V gene, CDR1 is SGHTA and CDR2 is FQGTGA. V gave up 6 bases and J gave up 2 bases, with 14 bases separating them. Here the CDR3 DNA reads TGTGCCAGCAGTGCGAGGGGGGAACCCTACAATGAGCAGTTCTTC. Its protein is CASSARGEPYNEQFF.

This chain links TRBV7-9 with TRBJ2-5, with D perhaps TRBD2 (5 bases). Trimming removed 5 bases from V and 3 bases from J, with 16 bases in between. Germline V CDR1 and CDR2: SEHNR, FQNEAQ (reference sequence). This CDR3 has 15 residues. The CDR3 coding sequence is TGTGCCAGCAGCCCCAAGGACTTGCTAAAAGAGACCCAGTACTTC. It codes for CASSPKDLLKETQYF.

In the case of this clone: This specimen includes other DNA sequences encoding the same CDR3. The chain couples TRBV27 to TRBJ2-1; D is undetermined. The CDR3 spans 13 residues. The V end lost 0 bases, the J end lost 6 bases, and 6 bases lay between the germline ends. The germline V gene has CDR1 MNHEY and CDR2 SMNVEV (reference sequence). In nucleotides, the CDR3 is TGTGCCAGCAGTTTATCGGAGATCAATGAGCAGTTCTTC. Encoded protein: CASSLSEINEQFF.

This CDR3 reads CASTKQGALDTQYF. Here the CDR3 DNA reads TGTGCCAGCACCAAACAGGGGGCTTTAGATACGCAGTATTTT. This chain uses TRBV28 with TRBJ2-3; the match to TRBD1 covers 9 bases. In germline, CDR1 is MDHEN, CDR2 SYDVKM. V gave up 7 bases and J gave up 5 bases; unmatched junction bases: 7. The CDR3 is 14 residues long. The whole variable domain, filled in from reference TRBV28 and TRBJ2-3, reads DVKVTQSSRYLVKRTGEKVFLECVQDMDHENMFWYRQDPGLGLRLIYFSYDVKMKEKGDIPEGYSVSREKKERFSLILESASTNQTSMYLCASTKQGALDTQYFGPGTRLTVL.

CDR3 DNA sequence: TGTGCCAGCTCACAGGTTACGAACACTGAAGCTTTCTTT. It specifies CASSQVTNTEAFF. The V gene is TRBV27, the J gene TRBJ1-1, with D tentatively TRBD1 (5 bases). CDR1 is MNHEY, CDR2 SMNVEV, per germline (reference sequence). Trimming took 8 bases from V and 1 from J, leaving 11 bases between them. The CDR3 has 13 residues.

This clone occurred a few times. The V gene is TRBV27, the J gene TRBJ1-2; 8 bases fit TRBD1. CDR3 length equals 13 residues. V was clipped by 2 bases and J by 6 bases; unmatched bases: 2. Germline V CDR1 and CDR2: MNHEY, SMNVEV (reference sequence). In DNA form, the CDR3 reads TGTGCCAGCAGTTTAGGCAGGGGGCATGGCTACACCTTC. It yields the protein CASSLGRGHGYTF.

The rearrangement links TRBV5-4 to TRBJ2-7; D unresolved. The V end was cut by 3 bases, the J end by 2 bases, with 12 bases between. From germline, CDR1 is SGHNT and CDR2 YYREEE (reference sequence). The CDR3 is 14 residues long. CDR3 residues: CASSWGLGTYEQYF. CDR3 sequence (DNA): TGTGCCAGCAGCTGGGGTTTGGGGACCTACGAGCAGTACTTC.

The chain is built from TRBV14 and TRBJ1-2; D not resolved. Looked up from germline, CDR1 is SGHDN and CDR2 is FVKESK. The V end lost 1 base, the J end lost 3 bases, and 12 bases lay between the germline ends. This CDR3 comprises 15 residues. DNA of the CDR3: TGTGCCAGCAGCCAAGGCCAGAGCCTCTACTATGGCTACACCTTC. This encodes CASSQGQSLYYGYTF.

This clone was picked up one time. The CDR3 DNA reads as TGTGCCAGCAGCTCCGGGACAGAAGCTTACGAGCAGTACTTC. This gives the protein CASSSGTEAYEQYF. This rearrangement joins TRBV7-9 to TRBJ2-7, with 7 bases matching TRBD1. From germline, CDR1 is SEHNR and CDR2 FQNEAQ (reference sequence). J was trimmed by 4 bases and V by 4 bases; bases with no gene match: 7. This CDR3 comprises 14 residues.

The V and J genes are TRBV6-5 and TRBJ1-2; no firm D call. From germline, CDR1 is MNHEY and CDR2 SVGAGI. The CDR3 covers 14 residues. V lost 2 bases to trimming and J lost 8 bases, with 15 bases between them. In DNA, the CDR3 is TGTGCCAGCAGTTACCTAAGAGGCGGCGGGGGCTACACCTTC. Its protein is CASSYLRGGGGYTF.

This chain links TRBV7-3 with TRBJ2-3; D possibly corresponds to TRBD2 (6 bases). The CDR3 length is 16 residues. V was trimmed by 1 base and J by 0 bases, leaving 11 bases between them. In germline, CDR1 is SGHTA, CDR2 FQGTGA. CDR3 amino acids: CASSLNGGASTDTQYF. CDR3 in DNA: TGTGCCAGCAGCTTAAACGGCGGGGCCAGCACAGATACGCAGTATTTT.

This chain uses TRBV19 with TRBJ2-5; 9 positions agree with TRBD2. The CDR3 extends over 15 amino acids. From germline, CDR1 is LNHDA and CDR2 SQIVND (reference sequence). Losses at the gene ends were 2 bases for V and 5 bases for J; bases not matched to a gene: 6. CDR3 coding DNA: TGTGCCAGTAGTATATGGCTAGCGGGATATGAGACCCAGTACTTC. The encoded protein is CASSIWLAGYETQYF.